The clone carrying this TCR beta chain was seen more than once but under ten times. Through a sample-barcoded 5' primer and a J-beta primer mix, a second PCR was run for roughly 6 to 12 cycles. TCRdb redid the calling of the 5' RACE reads with MiXCR, one entry per CDR3 protein. The sample yields roughly 1,000,000 distinct CDR3 sequences, under 30% seen once. This record belongs to a study of blood T cells in healthy people across ages. Peripheral blood samples of around 9.5 milliliters were drawn from each donor. This CDR3 is built from 14 residues. CDR1 is SGHVS and CDR2 is FQNEAQ in the germline V gene. These data were also filed under a second study, of T cells of mothers and their children. That paper states: Every mother supplied over 9.5 million TCR beta CDR3 reads and every child 2.5 million to 3.5 million.

The J gene is TRBJ2-1, the V gene TRBV7-8, with D possibly being TRBD1 (6 bases). Near its end, the DNA agrees better with TRBJ2-5, so the J call may be wrong. The TCR comes from a girl aged 2 to 9 in good health. Sequencing was performed on blood. The CDR3 is CASSTRTVQETQYF. CDR3 nucleotide sequence: TGTGCCAGCAGCACCCGGACAGTCCAAGAGACCCAGTACTTC.